This T cell receptor beta chain was sequenced for a study of neurological immune-mediated disorders. TCRdb passed the 5' RACE reads through MiXCR, listing each CDR3 protein once. The data show 85,000 to 100,000 distinct CDR3 sequences, 3% to 4% seen once. The CDR3 is 15 amino acids. V was cut by 1 base and J by 1 base, with 13 bases left in between. Germline V gene lookup returns CDR1 DFQATT and CDR2 SNEGSKA (reference sequence). Findings and limits, study-wide: HTLV-1-associated myelopathy led in TCR clonal expansion, while multiple sclerosis ranked lowest, below healthy controls.

Unsorted libraries came from 2 million PBMCs stored at -80 °C. At least ten counts were recorded for this clonotype. Its target is not known. V and J are TRBV20-1 and TRBJ2-5, with D possibly matching TRBD2 (5 bases). This receptor was taken from a woman between 18 and 29 years old with multiple sclerosis. The material sequenced was PBMCs. The CDR3, as DNA: TGCAGTGCTAGAGTAGGTCGAAGCGGCCAAGAGACCCAGTACTTC. Translating gives CSARVGRSGQETQYF.